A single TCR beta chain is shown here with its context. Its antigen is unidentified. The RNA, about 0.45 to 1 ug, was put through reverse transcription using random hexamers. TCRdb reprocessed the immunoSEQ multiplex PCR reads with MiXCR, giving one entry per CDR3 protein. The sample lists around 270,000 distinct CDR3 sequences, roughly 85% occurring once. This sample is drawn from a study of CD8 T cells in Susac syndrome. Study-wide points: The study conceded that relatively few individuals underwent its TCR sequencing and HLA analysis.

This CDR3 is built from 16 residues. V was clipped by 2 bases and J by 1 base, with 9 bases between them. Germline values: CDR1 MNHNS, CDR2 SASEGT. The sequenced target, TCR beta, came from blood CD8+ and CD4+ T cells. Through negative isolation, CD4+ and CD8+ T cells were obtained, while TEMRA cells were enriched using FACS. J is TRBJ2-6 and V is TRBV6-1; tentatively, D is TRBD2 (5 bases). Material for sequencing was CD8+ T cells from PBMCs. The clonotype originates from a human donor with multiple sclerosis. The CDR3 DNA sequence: TGTGCCAGCAGTGAATTGGGAGAGTCTGGGGCCAACGTCCTGACTTTC. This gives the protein CASSELGESGANVLTF.